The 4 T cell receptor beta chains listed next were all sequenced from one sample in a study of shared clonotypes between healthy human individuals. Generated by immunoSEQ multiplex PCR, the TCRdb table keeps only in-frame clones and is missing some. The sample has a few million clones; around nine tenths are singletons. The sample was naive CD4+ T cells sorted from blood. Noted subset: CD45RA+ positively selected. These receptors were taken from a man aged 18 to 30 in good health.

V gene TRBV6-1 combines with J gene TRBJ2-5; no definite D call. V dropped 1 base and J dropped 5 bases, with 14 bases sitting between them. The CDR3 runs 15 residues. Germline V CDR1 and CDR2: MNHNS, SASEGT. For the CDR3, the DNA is TGTGCCAGCAGTGAAGGAGGAGCCGTAATCGAGACCCAGTACTTC. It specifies CASSEGGAVIETQYF.

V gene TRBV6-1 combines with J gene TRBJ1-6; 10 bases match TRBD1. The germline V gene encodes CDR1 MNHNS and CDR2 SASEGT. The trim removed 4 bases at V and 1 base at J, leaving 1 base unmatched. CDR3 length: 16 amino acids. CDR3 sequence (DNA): TGTGCCAGCAGTGGGACAGGGGGGTCCTATAATTCACCCCTCCACTTT. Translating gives CASSGTGGSYNSPLHF.

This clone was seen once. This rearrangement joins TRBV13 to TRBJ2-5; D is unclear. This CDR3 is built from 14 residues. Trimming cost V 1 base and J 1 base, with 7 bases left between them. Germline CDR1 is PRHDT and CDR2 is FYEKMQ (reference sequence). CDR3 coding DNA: TGTGCCAGCAGCTTAGTAAGAATCCAAGAGACCCAGTACTTC. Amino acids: CASSLVRIQETQYF.

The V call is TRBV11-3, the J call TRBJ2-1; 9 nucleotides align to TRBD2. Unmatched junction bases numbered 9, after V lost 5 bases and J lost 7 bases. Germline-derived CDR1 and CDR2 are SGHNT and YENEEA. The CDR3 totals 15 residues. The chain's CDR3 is CASSPLSGSTNEQFF. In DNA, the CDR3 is TGTGCCAGCAGCCCCCTTAGCGGGAGTACAAATGAGCAGTTCTTC.